Listed below are T cell receptor beta chains from one sample, sequenced in a study of cytomegalovirus exposure and HLA in healthy donors. The repertoire was sequenced with immunoSEQ multiplex PCR; TCRdb's copy has only in-frame clones and lacks some. The data hold roughly 100,000 clones, with approximately 76% observed a single time. The material sequenced was PBMCs. The receptor source for this set is a woman younger than 35 in good health and CMV-seropositive. Both conserved end residues are part of each CDR3. D genes are given only for firm matches. Expanded clones get a size class; other rows say once, few or many, or leave the size out.

.,16,TRBJ2-3,TRBD2,TRBV10-3,TGTGCCATCAGTGAGCCCAACCTAGCGGGAAAAGATACGCAGTATTTT,CAISEPNLAGKDTQYF
.,11,TRBJ2-1,.,TRBV28,TGTGCCAGCAGTGACTCTGGTGAGCAGTTCTTC,CASSDSGEQFF
.,13,TRBJ2-7,TRBD2,TRBV6-1,TGTGCCAGCTATAGCGGGGGGTCCTACGAGCAGTACTTC,CASYSGGSYEQYF
.,14,TRBJ2-2,TRBD1,TRBV10-1,TGCGCCAGCGACAGGGCTGGATTCACCGGGGAGCTGTTTTTT,CASDRAGFTGELFF
.,16,TRBJ2-7,TRBD1,TRBV5-1,TGCGCCAGCAGCAGAACCGGACAGGAGGAGGTAGACGAGCAGTACTTC,CASSRTGQEEVDEQYF
many,14,TRBJ2-7,.,TRBV10-3,TGTGCCATCAGTGAGGGAGGTTCGCGATTCGAGCAGTACTTC,CAISEGGSRFEQYF
.,14,TRBJ2-7,.,TRBV5-1,TGCGCCAGCAGCTTAACAGCCCACTCCTACGAGCAGTACTTC,CASSLTAHSYEQYF
.,16,TRBJ2-3,.,TRBV4-1,TGCGCCAGCAGCCAAGATTCCACGGTGAGCACAGATACGCAGTATTTT,CASSQDSTVSTDTQYF
.,16,TRBJ2-4,TRBD1,TRBV28,TGTGCCAGCAGTGGAGAACAGGGGAAAGCCAAAAACATTCAGTACTTC,CASSGEQGKAKNIQYF
.,16,TRBJ1-1,.,TRBV9,TGTGCCAGCAGCTCCCGGGAGGGAGGGATCTTGGGTGAAGCTTTCTTT,CASSSREGGILGEAFF
few,14,TRBJ2-7,TRBD1,TRBV7-7,TGTGCTAGCAGTCCAGGGGGCTCTTCCTACGAGCAGTACTTC,CASSPGGSSYEQYF
.,14,TRBJ2-7,TRBD2,TRBV6-5,TGTGCCAGCAGGACTAGCGGGATTCACTACGAGCAGTACTTC,CASRTSGIHYEQYF
.,14,TRBJ2-5,.,TRBV7-9,TGTGCCAGCAGCTCATACAGGGACGGAGAGACCCAGTACTTC,CASSSYRDGETQYF
few,15,TRBJ2-6,.,TRBV19,TGTGCCAGTAGTACTCAGCGATCTGGGGCCAACGTCCTGACTTTC,CASSTQRSGANVLTF
.,13,TRBJ1-1,.,TRBV7-2,TGTGCCAGCAGCTTAATAGAGAACACTGAAGCTTTCTTT,CASSLIENTEAFF
.,14,TRBJ1-1,.,TRBV7-2,TGTGCCAGCAGCCCCAGGGTTGGGAACACTGAAGCTTTCTTT,CASSPRVGNTEAFF
.,14,TRBJ2-3,TRBD2,TRBV11-2,TGTGCCAGCATCCCGGGACTAATCACAGATACGCAGTATTTT,CASIPGLITDTQYF